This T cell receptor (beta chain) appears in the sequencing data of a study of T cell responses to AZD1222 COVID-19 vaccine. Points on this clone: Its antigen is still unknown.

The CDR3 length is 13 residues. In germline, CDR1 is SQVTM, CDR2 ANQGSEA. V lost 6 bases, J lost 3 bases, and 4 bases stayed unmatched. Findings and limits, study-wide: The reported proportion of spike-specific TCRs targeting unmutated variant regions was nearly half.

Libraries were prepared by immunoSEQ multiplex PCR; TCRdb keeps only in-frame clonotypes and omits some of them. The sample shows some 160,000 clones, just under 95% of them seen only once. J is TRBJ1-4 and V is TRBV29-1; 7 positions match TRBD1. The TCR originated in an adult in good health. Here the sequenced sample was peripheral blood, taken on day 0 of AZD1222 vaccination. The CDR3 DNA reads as TGCAGCGTAGGGACAGACTCTAATGAAAAACTGTTTTTT. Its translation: CSVGTDSNEKLFF.